Following are 25 T cell receptor beta chains from one sample sequenced in a study of identical twins. TCRdb analysed the 5' RACE reads with MiXCR anew, one entry per CDR3 protein. The sample lists roughly 200,000 distinct CDR3 sequences; around 6.9% were seen once. This sample also appeared in a second study, on yellow fever vaccine responses in identical twins.

The sequenced material came from memory (CD45RO+) T cells sorted from blood. Receptors originate from a woman between 18 and 30 years old in good health.

This clonotype was detected a few times. The J gene is TRBJ2-5, the V gene TRBV28; tentative D call: TRBD1 (6 bases). The CDR3 runs to 17 residues. V was cut by 3 bases and J by 3 bases, with 20 bases left in between. CDR1 and CDR2 (germline): MDHEN, SYDVKM. DNA for the CDR3: TGTGCCAGCAGTTTTACCGGGCAGGGGAGTTTGAAAGAGACCCAGTACTTC. Its translation: CASSFTGQGSLKETQYF.

This clonotype came up many times. The rearrangement uses TRBV10-3 and TRBJ2-3; unclear D gene. CDR3 length: 12 residues. V lost 2 bases and J 5 bases, leaving 5 bases between the germline ends. The germline V gene has CDR1 ENHRY and CDR2 SYGVKD. CDR3 residues: CAISEGRDTQYF. The CDR3 DNA sequence: TGTGCCATCAGTGAGGGCCGAGATACGCAGTATTTT.

Concerning this clonotype: A read error may be the cause here, since a much bigger clone is one base away. The genes are TRBV15 and TRBJ2-7; maybe TRBD1 (5 bases). CDR3 size: 15 residues. Germline assignment: CDR1 LNHNV and CDR2 YYDKDF (reference sequence). Deletions cut 3 bases from V and 9 bases from J, with 21 bases between. The CDR3 reads CATSSVLGRVGGQYF. The CDR3 DNA reads as TGTGCCACCAGCAGTGTTTTGGGCAGGGTGGGCGGGCAGTACTTC.

This clonotype turned up a few times. The chain couples TRBV11-2 to TRBJ2-5, with D possibly being TRBD1 or TRBD2 (5 bases each). The V gene lost 1 base and the J gene lost 5 bases, with 11 bases spanning the gap. Germline CDR1 is SGHAT and CDR2 is FQNNGV. This CDR3 spans 14 amino acids. CDR3 loop: CASSLVLGVETQYF. The CDR3 DNA is TGTGCCAGCAGCTTAGTTTTGGGGGTGGAGACCCAGTACTTC.

The chain employs TRBV5-4 and TRBJ2-5; the D is unclear. The CDR3 loop spans 16 amino acids. The germline gives CDR1 SGHNT, CDR2 YYREEE (reference sequence). V gave up 4 bases and J gave up 1 base, with 17 bases separating them. The DNA for the CDR3 is TGTGCCAGCAGCCCGGTGGCGAGCAACCTCCAAGAGACCCAGTACTTC. Its translation: CASSPVASNLQETQYF.

There are a few counts of this clonotype. The chain recombines TRBV2 with TRBJ2-3; D might be TRBD2 (6 bases). This CDR3 comprises 15 residues. The germline gives CDR1 SNHLY, CDR2 FYNNEI. V was cut by 6 bases and J by 2 bases, with 15 bases left in between. CDR3 sequence: CASRLPGLNTDTQYF. For the CDR3, the DNA is TGTGCCAGCAGACTACCGGGACTTAACACAGATACGCAGTATTTT.

This clonotype has just a few counts. The rearrangement joins TRBV11-3 to TRBJ2-1; 14 bases map to TRBD2. J was trimmed by 7 bases and V by 5 bases; bases with no gene match: 4. The germline V gene encodes CDR1 SGHNT and CDR2 YENEEA. The CDR3 sequence is 15 residues long. Here the CDR3 DNA reads TGTGCCAGCAGCCTGACTAGCGGGGGGGGAAATGAGCAGTTCTTC. Residues: CASSLTSGGGNEQFF.

A few counts support this clonotype. The J gene is TRBJ2-2, the V gene TRBV3-1; unclear D gene. Germline-derived CDR1 and CDR2 are LGHDT and YNNKEL (reference sequence). The CDR3 is 12 amino acids. V lost 4 bases and J lost 5, with 5 bases in between. The CDR3 reads CASSPKTGELFF. The CDR3 DNA reads as TGTGCCAGCAGCCCCAAAACCGGGGAGCTGTTTTTT.

This clonotype was detected only a few times. This chain connects TRBV5-5 to TRBJ2-7; a possible D gene is TRBD1 (6 bases). The CDR3 has 16 amino acids. V was pared by 4 bases and J by 1 base, with 18 bases between. Germline loops: CDR1 SGHKS, CDR2 YYEKEE (reference sequence). CDR3 amino acids: CASSKSGAGDSYEQYF. CDR3 DNA: TGTGCCAGCAGCAAATCAGGGGCTGGGGATTCCTACGAGCAGTACTTC.

V and J are TRBV2 and TRBJ1-1, with TRBD1 matching 10 bases. The CDR3 extends over 17 amino acids. Germline V gene lookup returns CDR1 SNHLY and CDR2 FYNNEI. V shed 6 bases and J 5 bases; nucleotides not matched to a gene: 15. In nucleotides, the CDR3 is TGTGCCAGCAGCGTGGGACAGGGGTTTTCTAGCGGAACTGAAGCTTTCTTT. Its translation is CASSVGQGFSSGTEAFF.

This clonotype has a handful of counts. The chain is built from TRBV19 and TRBJ2-5, with TRBD1 identical over 7 bases. The CDR3 has 15 amino acids. Germline trimming cut 4 bases from V and 5 bases from J; bases unmatched to any gene: 10. Looked up from germline, CDR1 is LNHDA and CDR2 is SQIVND (reference sequence). CDR3 amino acids: CASSTSTGRVETQYF. The CDR3 DNA sequence: TGTGCCAGTAGTACTTCGACAGGGCGTGTTGAGACCCAGTACTTC.

This clonotype showed up just a few times. The rearrangement joins TRBV6-2 or TRBV6-3 to TRBJ2-3, with 14 positions matching TRBD2. The CDR3 contains 17 residues. Losses at the gene ends were 8 bases for V and 3 bases for J; bases not matched to a gene: 10. CDR1 MNHEY and CDR2 SVGEGT come from the germline V gene. CDR3 nucleotides: TGTGCCAGCCTTTTCGGGACTAGCGGGGGAACAACAGATACGCAGTATTTT. Its translation: CASLFGTSGGTTDTQYF.

Many counts were recorded for this clonotype. This sequence joins TRBV20-1 and TRBJ2-4; D might be TRBD1 (6 bases). Trimming left V 3 bases short and J 7 bases short, with 16 bases between. The CDR3 extends over 14 amino acids. Germline-derived CDR1 and CDR2 are DFQATT and SNEGSKA (reference sequence). The DNA for the CDR3 is TGCAGTGCTAGCCCCAGGGGACAAGGGAACATTCAGTACTTC. This encodes CSASPRGQGNIQYF.

This clonotype has more than one count but fewer than ten. The genes are TRBV4-2 and TRBJ2-3; 12 bases are shared with TRBD2. Germline V gene lookup returns CDR1 LGHNA and CDR2 YNFKEQ. The CDR3 has 16 amino acids. J gave up 5 bases and V 5 bases, and 8 bases lay outside the gene matches. The CDR3 here is CASSSTSGGQEDTQYF. The CDR3 nucleotides are TGTGCCAGCAGCTCTACTAGCGGGGGGCAAGAAGATACGCAGTATTTT.

This clonotype was recorded a few times. This chain uses TRBV3-1 with TRBJ1-5; TRBD1 aligns across 8 bases. Germline assignment: CDR1 LGHDT and CDR2 YNNKEL (reference sequence). The junction had 5 bases not matched to a gene; V was cut back by 6 bases and J by 1 base. The CDR3 length is 15 residues. For the CDR3, the DNA is TGTGCCAGCAGTCCCAGGGGGCTGAGCAATCAGCCCCAGCATTTT. This translates into CASSPRGLSNQPQHF.

The chain joins TRBV6-6 to TRBJ2-7; tentative D call: TRBD1 (5 bases). CDR1 and CDR2 from the germline V gene are MNHNY and SVGAGI (reference sequence). Deletions cut 6 bases from V and 0 bases from J, with 9 bases between. The CDR3 has 13 amino acids. Here the CDR3 reads CASSETVSYEQYF. CDR3 sequence (DNA): TGTGCCAGCAGCGAGACAGTCTCCTACGAGCAGTACTTC.

This clonotype was detected many times. The chain recombines TRBV3-1 with TRBJ2-2, with unresolved D. From germline, CDR1 is LGHDT and CDR2 YNNKEL (reference sequence). This CDR3 spans 12 amino acids. The V end lost 4 bases, the J end lost 10 bases, and 10 bases lay between the germline ends. The CDR3 DNA sequence: TGTGCCAGCAGCCCCCGGTTGTTGGAGCTGTTTTTT. Translation gives CASSPRLLELFF.

There are a few counts of this clonotype. The CDR3 is CASSQGGHAAKNIQYF. In nucleotides, the CDR3 is TGTGCCAGCAGCCAAGGCGGACATGCAGCCAAAAACATTCAGTACTTC. The V and J genes are TRBV3-1 and TRBJ2-4; D is perhaps TRBD1 (5 bases). The germline V gene has CDR1 LGHDT and CDR2 YNNKEL (reference sequence). The CDR3 loop spans 16 amino acids. V lost 1 base to trimming and J lost 0 bases, with 10 bases between them.

This clonotype was recorded many times. The chain has TRBV3-1 and TRBJ1-5; 7 bases fit TRBD1. CDR1 and CDR2 from the germline V gene are LGHDT and YNNKEL (reference sequence). V lost 5 bases to trimming and J lost 2 bases; unmatched junction nucleotides: 6. The CDR3 has 15 amino acids. CDR3 protein: CASSAETGGNQPQHF. The CDR3 DNA reads as TGTGCCAGCAGCGCCGAAACAGGGGGCAATCAGCCCCAGCATTTT.

This clonotype was seen ten or more times. The V call is TRBV28, the J call TRBJ1-3, with no clear D. The ends were cut back, 3 bases at V and 4 bases at J, with 10 bases in the middle. The CDR3 spans 14 residues. Germline lookup yields CDR1 MDHEN and CDR2 SYDVKM. In DNA, the CDR3 is TGTGCCAGCAGTTTTGGGGTAGCAGGAAACACCATATATTTT. It specifies CASSFGVAGNTIYF. Full variable domain (rest looked up from reference TRBV28 and TRBJ1-3): DVKVTQSSRYLVKRTGEKVFLECVQDMDHENMFWYRQDPGLGLRLIYFSYDVKMKEKGDIPEGYSVSREKKERFSLILESASTNQTSMYLCASSFGVAGNTIYFGEGSWLTVV.

This clonotype was detected only a few times. J is TRBJ2-3 and V is TRBV28; a possible D gene is TRBD2 (5 bases). Germline V gene data show CDR1 as MDHEN and CDR2 as SYDVKM. The germline V and J ends were trimmed by 4 bases and 2 bases, with 16 bases remaining between them. The CDR3 sequence is 16 residues long. CDR3 protein: CASSSSRREDTDTQYF. CDR3 sequence (DNA): TGTGCCAGCAGTTCCTCCCGCCGGGAAGACACAGATACGCAGTATTTT.

In this sample, this clonotype turned up a few times. The gene calls are TRBV12-3 or TRBV12-4 and TRBJ2-5; 14 positions match TRBD2. This CDR3 is 16 amino acids long. Trimming removed 7 bases from V and 2 bases from J; junction bases left unmatched: 6. CDR3 sequence: CASTGTSGSWQETQYF. The CDR3 region has the DNA TGTGCCAGCACCGGGACTAGCGGGAGTTGGCAAGAGACCCAGTACTTC.

This clonotype turned up a few times. This chain uses TRBV4-1 with TRBJ2-3; no clear D gene. V was clipped by 0 bases and J by 2 bases, with 21 bases between them. The CDR3 is 19 amino acids. Germline V lookup: CDR1 MGHRA, CDR2 YSYEKL. In DNA form, the CDR3 reads TGCGCCAGCAGCCAAGATCGGAACGTAGCTTTCGGCCCCACAGATACGCAGTATTTT. Its protein is CASSQDRNVAFGPTDTQYF.

This clonotype was picked up a small number of times. The rearrangement joins TRBV30 to TRBJ2-2, with D possibly being TRBD1 (5 bases). Germline V lookup: CDR1 GTSNPN, CDR2 SVGIG (reference sequence). Trimming removed 0 bases at V and 1 base at J, with 9 bases between. This CDR3 is 15 amino acids long. The CDR3 loop reads CAWSVYGQNTGELFF. The CDR3 coding sequence is TGTGCCTGGAGTGTTTATGGACAGAACACCGGGGAGCTGTTTTTT.

V gene TRBV5-5 combines with J gene TRBJ2-7; D may match TRBD1 or TRBD2 (6 bases each). This CDR3 is 12 amino acids long. Germline lookup yields CDR1 SGHKS and CDR2 YYEKEE (reference sequence). V was trimmed by 2 bases and J by 9 bases, leaving 12 bases between them. The CDR3 here is CASSFQGGGQYF. DNA for the CDR3: TGTGCCAGCAGCTTCCAAGGGGGAGGGCAGTACTTC.